This T cell receptor beta chain derives from a study of T cells in Graves' hyperthyroidism and ophthalmopathy. Study as a whole: Sampling of peripheral blood happened at initial diagnosis, prior to any treatment. General study results and limits: Appearing also in blood were most of the thyroid clonotypes expanded above 0.001.

This CDR3 comprises 15 residues. The germline CDR1 and CDR2 sequences are SNHLY and FYNNEI. With 5 bases removed from V and 5 bases from J, the gap between germline ends came to 16 bases. Graves' hyperthyroidism without ophthalmopathy progression within 18 months was termed stable. Investigators excluded patients with uncontrolled infection, other autoimmune disease, pregnancy or lactation. Amplification of TCR beta CDR3 regions used RNA as the template. Researchers ran a first-round RT-PCR on the TCR CDR3 using the HTBI primer set. TCRdb recomputed calls from the multiplex PCR reads with MiXCR, one row per CDR3 protein. Among around 720,000 distinct CDR3 sequences listed, 35% were seen once. In regard to this clonotype: As yet, its antigen is unknown.

V is TRBV2 and J is TRBJ1-5; TRBD1 might be the D (6 bases). The sequencing sample was made of blood. The source is a woman aged 40 to 55 with Graves' hyperthyroidism. CDR3 sequence: CASSLLIQGDQPQHF. The CDR3 region has the DNA TGTGCCAGCAGTTTATTAATACAGGGTGATCAGCCCCAGCATTTT. Full variable domain (rest looked up from reference TRBV2 and TRBJ1-5): EPEVTQTPSHQVTQMGQEVILRCVPISNHLYFYWYRQILGQKVEFLVSFYNNEISEKSEIFDDQFSVERPDGSNFTLKIRSTKLEDSAMYFCASSLLIQGDQPQHFGDGTRLSIL.